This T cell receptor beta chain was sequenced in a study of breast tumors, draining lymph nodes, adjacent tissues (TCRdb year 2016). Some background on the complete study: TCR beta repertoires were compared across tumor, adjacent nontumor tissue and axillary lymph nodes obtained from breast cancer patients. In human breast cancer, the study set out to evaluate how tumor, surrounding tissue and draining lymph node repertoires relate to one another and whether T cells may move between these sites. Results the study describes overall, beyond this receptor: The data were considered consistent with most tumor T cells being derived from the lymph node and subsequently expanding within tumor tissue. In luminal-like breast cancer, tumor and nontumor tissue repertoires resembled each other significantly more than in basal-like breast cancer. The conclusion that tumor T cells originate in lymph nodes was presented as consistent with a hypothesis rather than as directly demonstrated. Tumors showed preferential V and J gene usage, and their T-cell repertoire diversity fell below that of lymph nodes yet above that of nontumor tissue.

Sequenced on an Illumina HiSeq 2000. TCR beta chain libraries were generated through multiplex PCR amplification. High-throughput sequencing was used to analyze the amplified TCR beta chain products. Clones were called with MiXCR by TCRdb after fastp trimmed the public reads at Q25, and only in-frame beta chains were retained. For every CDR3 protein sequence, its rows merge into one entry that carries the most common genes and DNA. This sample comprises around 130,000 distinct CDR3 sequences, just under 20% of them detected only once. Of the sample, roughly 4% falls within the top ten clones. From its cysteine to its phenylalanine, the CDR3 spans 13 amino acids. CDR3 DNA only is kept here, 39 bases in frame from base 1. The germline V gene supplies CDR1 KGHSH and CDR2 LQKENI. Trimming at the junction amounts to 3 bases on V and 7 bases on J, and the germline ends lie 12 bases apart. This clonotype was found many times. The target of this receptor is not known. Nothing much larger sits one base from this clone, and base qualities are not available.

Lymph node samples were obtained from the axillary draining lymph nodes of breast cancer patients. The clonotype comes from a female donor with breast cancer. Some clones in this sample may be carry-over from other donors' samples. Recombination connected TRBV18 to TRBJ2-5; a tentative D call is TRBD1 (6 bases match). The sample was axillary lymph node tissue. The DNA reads TGTGCCAGCTCACCGGACAGCCGGGGGACCCAGTACTTC. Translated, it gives CASSPDSRGTQYF.